The sequence of this T cell receptor beta chain was determined in a study of T cells after yellow fever vaccination. Only a few counts were recorded for this clonotype. TCRdb redid the calling of the 5' RACE reads with MiXCR, one entry per CDR3 protein. Altogether 250,000 to 350,000 distinct CDR3 sequences are present, about 10% being singletons, with the ten largest covering 3% to 4%. The source is a man aged 18 to 29 who received the YFV17D yellow fever vaccine. Sequences were derived from CD4+ T cells sorted from PBMCs, sampled 5 days after the yellow fever booster vaccination.

The CDR3 nucleotides read TGTGCCAGCTCCCCGACAAGCGGGAGAGATACGCAGTATTTT. Its protein is CASSPTSGRDTQYF. This chain joins TRBV18 and TRBJ2-3; 8 bases agree with TRBD2. Trimming cost V 6 bases and J 5 bases; bases outside gene matches: 7. Per the germline V gene, CDR1 is KGHSH and CDR2 is LQKENI. This CDR3 has 14 residues.